The 31 T cell receptor beta chains presented below share a single source sample, sequenced in a study of shared clonotypes between healthy human individuals. Measured with immunoSEQ multiplex PCR; TCRdb has only the in-frame clones, and not every one. The repertoire includes 950,000 to 1,200,000 clones, approximately 77% of them detected once, and 0.89% sits in the top ten. Sequencing was carried out using memory CD4+ T cells from PBMCs. Indicated subset: CD45RA-negative fraction. The source is a man aged 18 to 29 in good health. Some clones in this sample may be carry-over from other donors' samples.

The gene calls are TRBV5-1 and TRBJ2-4; D unresolved. The CDR3 is made up of 12 amino acids. Between the trimmed V and J ends, which lost 4 bases and 3 bases, there was a span of 5 bases. Germline V gene lookup returns CDR1 SGHRS and CDR2 YFSETQ. The CDR3 region has the DNA TGCGCCAGCAGCGGCTACAAAAACATTCAGTACTTC. This translates into CASSGYKNIQYF.

Of note for this clone: This probably arose from a read error, given a far larger clone one base away. V is TRBV5-4 and J is TRBJ1-2; 7 nucleotides align to TRBD1. The CDR3 totals 16 residues. Looked up from germline, CDR1 is SGHNT and CDR2 is YYREEE (reference sequence). The CDR3 DNA is TGTGCCGGCAGTTTGGGGGCCCACAGGGGTGTCGATGGCTACACCTTC. It yields the protein CAGSLGAHRGVDGYTF.

This clone was seen only once. This rearrangement joins TRBV7-8 to TRBJ1-5; 8 bases agree with TRBD1. The J segment lost 7 bases and the V segment lost 3 bases, leaving 8 bases of the junction unmatched. The CDR3 spans 15 residues. Germline CDR1 reads SGHVS; CDR2 reads FQNEAQ. The CDR3 region has the DNA TGTGCCAGCAGCTTTAGTACAGGGGGAGGCCAGCCCCAGCATTTT. Residues: CASSFSTGGGQPQHF.

This clone was counted only a few times. The J gene is TRBJ2-1, the V gene TRBV18, with 10 bases matching TRBD2. Germline V gene sequence: CDR1 KGHSH, CDR2 LQKENI. V shed 4 bases and J 9 bases; nucleotides not matched to a gene: 3. This CDR3 has 13 amino acids. In nucleotides, the CDR3 is TGTGCCAGCTCACAGCGGGAGGGGAGTGAGCAGTTCTTC. Translated: CASSQREGSEQFF.

Turning to this clone: Germline is not matched at one junction end, which may reflect a read error. The V and J genes are TRBV2 and TRBJ2-6; TRBD1 is a possible D gene (6 bases). In germline, CDR1 is SNHLY, CDR2 FYNNEI. CDR3 size: 13 residues. Written as DNA, the CDR3 is TGTGCAAGCAGGGGAGCTGGGGCCAACGTCCTGACTTTC. Its protein product is CASRGAGANVLTF.

On this clone itself: The same CDR3 also results from other DNA sequences found in this sample. The chain employs TRBV5-1 and TRBJ2-3, with D uncertain. The CDR3 has 14 amino acids. CDR1 and CDR2 from the germline V gene are SGHRS and YFSETQ. The V gene lost 1 base and the J gene lost 0 bases, with 6 bases spanning the gap. CDR3 amino acids: CASSLSASTDTQYF. Here the CDR3 DNA reads TGCGCCAGCAGCTTGTCGGCTAGCACAGATACGCAGTATTTT.

The V call is TRBV27, the J call TRBJ2-1; D call uncertain. The CDR3 has 14 residues. The V and J ends lost 3 bases and 4 bases respectively, with 10 bases between them. Germline V gives CDR1 MNHEY, CDR2 SMNVEV (reference sequence). The DNA for the CDR3 is TGTGCCAGCAGTTTGATAGGTAAATACAATGAGCAGTTCTTC. The encoded protein is CASSLIGKYNEQFF.

This rearrangement joins TRBV19 to TRBJ2-7; TRBD1 aligns across 7 bases. Per germline, CDR1 LNHDA and CDR2 SQIVND (reference sequence). CDR3 length: 14 residues. After removal of 3 bases from V and 6 bases from J, the junction contained 8 bases not matched to a gene. The CDR3 loop is CASSITTGDGEQYF. In DNA form, the CDR3 reads TGTGCCAGTAGTATCACAACAGGGGACGGCGAGCAGTACTTC. Variable domain in full (rest from reference TRBV19 and TRBJ2-7): DGGITQSPKYLFRKEGQNVTLSCEQNLNHDAMYWYRQDPGQGLRLIYYSQIVNDFQKGDIAEGYSVSREKKESFPLTVTSAQKNPTAFYLCASSITTGDGEQYFGPGTRLTVT.

This clone was picked up one time. The chain is built from TRBV18 and TRBJ1-3; D may be TRBD1 (5 bases). V was clipped by 8 bases and J by 2 bases, with 13 bases between them. The germline gives CDR1 KGHSH, CDR2 LQKENI. This CDR3 contains 14 residues. This chain's CDR3 is CASAQQGTGNTIYF. CDR3 bases: TGTGCCAGCGCACAGCAGGGAACTGGAAACACCATATATTTT.

The chain has TRBV7-9 and TRBJ2-5, with D possibly TRBD2 on 5 matching bases. V was pared by 1 base and J by 1 base, with 13 bases between. The CDR3 spans 16 residues. Germline V lookup: CDR1 SEHNR, CDR2 FQNEAQ (reference sequence). This chain's CDR3 is CASSLVGERAQETQYF. DNA of the CDR3: TGTGCCAGCAGCTTAGTCGGGGAGAGGGCCCAAGAGACCCAGTACTTC.

The chain carries TRBV7-7 and TRBJ2-1; no definite D call. The CDR3 runs 14 residues. V gave up 2 bases and J gave up 9 bases, with 14 bases separating them. Germline values: CDR1 SSHAT, CDR2 FNYEAQ (reference sequence). CDR3 region: CASSLNPLEGEQFF. CDR3 in DNA: TGTGCCAGCAGCTTAAATCCCTTAGAAGGTGAGCAGTTCTTC.

As regards this clone: Other DNA sequences from this sample encode an identical CDR3 as well. J is TRBJ2-7 and V is TRBV28, with 8 bases aligning to TRBD1. The J segment lost 3 bases and the V segment lost 5 bases, leaving 3 bases of the junction unmatched. Looked up from germline, CDR1 is MDHEN and CDR2 is SYDVKM. This CDR3 contains 13 residues. CDR3 nucleotides: TGTGCCAGCAGTCCCGGACAGGGCTACGAGCAGTACTTC. Translated, it gives CASSPGQGYEQYF. The entire variable domain, with the rest obtained from reference TRBV28 and TRBJ2-7, is as follows: DVKVTQSSRYLVKRTGEKVFLECVQDMDHENMFWYRQDPGLGLRLIYFSYDVKMKEKGDIPEGYSVSREKKERFSLILESASTNQTSMYLCASSPGQGYEQYFGPGTRLTVT.

The V gene is TRBV18, the J gene TRBJ2-5; the D is unclear. The CDR3 loop spans 12 amino acids. Trimming cost V 3 bases and J 5 bases, with 7 bases left between them. CDR1 is KGHSH, CDR2 LQKENI, per germline. DNA of the CDR3: TGTGCCAGCTCACCCCTATACGAGACCCAGTACTTC. It codes for CASSPLYETQYF.

The chain combines TRBV7-3 with TRBJ1-2; D is unclear. This CDR3 region has 16 residues. Germline CDR1 and CDR2: SGHTA and FQGTGA. V was clipped by 1 base and J by 7 bases, with 19 bases between them. CDR3 sequence: CASSLSPKSPEGGYTF. CDR3 bases: TGTGCCAGCAGCTTAAGCCCGAAATCACCGGAGGGTGGCTACACCTTC. Looking up the rest from reference TRBV7-3 and TRBJ1-2 gives the full variable domain: GAGVSQTPSNKVTEKGKYVELRCDPISGHTALYWYRQSLGQGPEFLIYFQGTGAADDSGLPNDRFFAVRPEGSVSTLKIQRTERGDSAVYLCASSLSPKSPEGGYTFGSGTRLTVV.

In its sample, this clone was seen a few times. This chain's CDR3 is CASSRDRDPYGYTF. CDR3 nucleotide sequence: TGTGCCAGCTCACGCGACAGGGATCCCTATGGCTACACCTTC. V gene TRBV18 combines with J gene TRBJ1-2; the match to TRBD1 covers 7 bases. The J segment lost 4 bases and the V segment lost 4 bases, leaving 6 bases of the junction unmatched. The V gene's germline CDR1 is KGHSH and CDR2 LQKENI. The CDR3 has 14 amino acids.

The rearrangement links TRBV5-4 to TRBJ2-7; a weak D match, TRBD1 (5 bases). CDR1 is SGHNT and CDR2 is YYREEE in the germline V gene (reference sequence). The CDR3 runs 14 residues. V was pared by 4 bases and J by 2 bases, with 13 bases between. CDR3 nucleotide sequence: TGTGCCAGCAGCCGGACACATACCCCCTACGAGCAGTACTTC. Protein sequence: CASSRTHTPYEQYF.

This chain uses TRBV5-1 with TRBJ2-7, with D perhaps matching TRBD1 (5 bases). The V and J ends lost 4 bases and 0 bases respectively, with 14 bases between them. The length of the CDR3 is 15 residues. Germline CDR1 and CDR2: SGHRS and YFSETQ. CDR3 region: CASSQIGRASYEQYF. The CDR3 DNA follows: TGCGCCAGCAGCCAAATCGGCAGGGCCTCCTACGAGCAGTACTTC.

V usage is TRBV6-1 and J usage is TRBJ2-7, with D unresolved. Germline CDR1 reads MNHNS; CDR2 reads SASEGT. V lost 4 bases and J lost 7, with 11 bases in between. CDR3 length: 12 amino acids. The CDR3 is CASSVNKEEQYF. CDR3 DNA sequence: TGTGCCAGCAGTGTCAATAAGGAGGAGCAGTACTTC.

The gene calls are TRBV4-2 and TRBJ2-5; D remains unclear. The CDR3 covers 13 residues. Trimming left V 1 base short and J 5 bases short, with 8 bases between. Germline assignment: CDR1 LGHNA and CDR2 YNFKEQ. DNA for the CDR3: TGTGCCAGCAGCCAAGGAGTTTGGGAGACCCAGTACTTC. Protein: CASSQGVWETQYF.

This chain connects TRBV6-5 to TRBJ2-7, with 9 bases matching TRBD2. The CDR3 totals 14 residues. The germline V gene encodes CDR1 MNHEY and CDR2 SVGAGI. J was trimmed by 6 bases and V by 5 bases; bases with no gene match: 8. CDR3 amino acids: CASSPPGGRGEQYF. CDR3 sequence (DNA): TGTGCCAGCAGTCCCCCTGGCGGGAGGGGCGAGCAGTACTTC.

The rearrangement uses TRBV7-8 and TRBJ2-7; perhaps TRBD2 as D (6 bases). This CDR3 comprises 14 residues. Trimming removed 5 bases at V and 2 bases at J, with 13 bases between. Germline CDR1 SGHVS, CDR2 FQNEAQ. The DNA for the CDR3 is TGTGCCAGCAGCCCGGGCGGGGAAACCTACGAGCAGTACTTC. It codes for CASSPGGETYEQYF.

This chain links TRBV7-9 with TRBJ2-5; no firm D call. Trimming removed 5 bases from V and 2 bases from J, with 12 bases in between. Germline V gives CDR1 SEHNR, CDR2 FQNEAQ (reference sequence). CDR3 size: 14 residues. The CDR3 here is CASSRRAVQETQYF. DNA of the CDR3: TGTGCCAGCAGCCGTCGGGCAGTACAAGAGACCCAGTACTTC.

As to this clone: Other DNA sequences from this sample encode an identical CDR3 as well. This chain connects TRBV7-8 to TRBJ2-3; no clear D. The ends were cut back, 5 bases at V and 3 bases at J, with 3 bases in the middle. Germline values: CDR1 SGHVS, CDR2 FQNEAQ. This CDR3 is built from 11 residues. CDR3 sequence reads: CASSRTDTQYF. Here the CDR3 DNA reads TGTGCCAGCAGCCGTACAGATACGCAGTATTTT.

The chain combines TRBV11-2 with TRBJ2-1; 10 positions agree with TRBD2. Germline V lookup: CDR1 SGHAT, CDR2 FQNNGV. V lost 5 bases to trimming and J lost 4 bases; unmatched junction nucleotides: 5. The CDR3 is 15 residues long. The DNA of the CDR3 is TGTGCCAGCAGCGCAGGACTAGCGGTGTACAATGAGCAGTTCTTC. Translation: CASSAGLAVYNEQFF. Full variable domain (missing parts from reference TRBV11-2 and TRBJ2-1): EAGVAQSPRYKIIEKRQSVAFWCNPISGHATLYWYQQILGQGPKLLIQFQNNGVVDDSQLPKDRFSAERLKGVDSTLKIQPAKLEDSAVYLCASSAGLAVYNEQFFGPGTRLTVL.

The chain carries TRBV9 and TRBJ2-5, with D perhaps TRBD1 or TRBD2 (9 bases each). Germline V gene data show CDR1 as SGDLS and CDR2 as YYNGEE. CDR3 length: 16 residues. Trimming stripped 5 bases from V and 5 bases from J, with 22 bases between. As DNA, the CDR3 is TGTGCCAGCAGTGACCATTCTAGCGGGACAGGGGAGACCCAGTACTTC. This codes for CASSDHSSGTGETQYF. The full variable domain, rest sourced from reference TRBV9 and TRBJ2-5, is DSGVTQTPKHLITATGQRVTLRCSPRSGDLSVYWYQQSLDQGLQFLIQYYNGEERAKGNILERFSAQQFPDLHSELNLSSLELGDSALYFCASSDHSSGTGETQYFGPGTRLLVL.

V and J are TRBV5-6 and TRBJ2-6; D gene uncertain. The CDR3 extends over 15 amino acids. CDR1 is SGHDT and CDR2 is YYEEEE in the germline V gene. With 4 bases removed from V and 0 bases from J, the gap between germline ends came to 8 bases. CDR3 DNA: TGTGCCAGCAGCCCCGGCCCCTCTGGGGCCAACGTCCTGACTTTC. Its translation is CASSPGPSGANVLTF.

This clone was detected a few times. A read error is possible here, since a much larger clone lies one base away. The chain employs TRBV6-1 and TRBJ1-5, with D unresolved. The CDR3 consists of 13 residues. The germline CDR1 and CDR2 sequences are MNHNS and SASEGT. The CDR3 nucleotides read TGTGCCAGCGGTGACAATAGCAATCAGCCCCAGCATTTT. Amino acids: CASGDNSNQPQHF.

The chain links TRBV19 to TRBJ2-7; TRBD1 might be the D (6 bases). V lost 3 bases and J lost 4, with 16 bases in between. The CDR3 is 15 residues long. Germline lookup yields CDR1 LNHDA and CDR2 SQIVND (reference sequence). In DNA form, the CDR3 reads TGTGCCAGTAGTATCCCCGGGCAGGGGAAGTACGAGCAGTACTTC. Translated, it gives CASSIPGQGKYEQYF.

The V call is TRBV11-2, the J call TRBJ2-7; D not certain. Deletions cut 1 base from V and 3 bases from J, with 4 bases between. The CDR3 is made up of 12 amino acids. Germline CDR1 SGHAT, CDR2 FQNNGV. CDR3 loop: CASSLVRYEQYF. CDR3 nucleotides: TGTGCCAGCAGCTTAGTCCGCTACGAGCAGTACTTC.

The chain links TRBV5-1 to TRBJ1-2; D is perhaps TRBD1 (5 bases). Trimming left V 4 bases short and J 8 bases short, with 18 bases between. From germline, CDR1 is SGHRS and CDR2 YFSETQ. CDR3 length equals 14 residues. The CDR3 nucleotides are TGCGCCAGCAGCCCCTCCCTCCGGGGGTCGGGCTACACCTTC. This codes for CASSPSLRGSGYTF.

This clone is a singleton in its sample. The chain combines TRBV12-5 with TRBJ2-1; 10 bases agree with TRBD2. After removal of 6 bases from V and 4 bases from J, the junction contained 6 bases not matched to a gene. CDR3 length equals 15 residues. The germline gives CDR1 LGHNT, CDR2 FRNRAP. The chain's CDR3 is CASGLGLANYNEQFF. The CDR3 nucleotides are TGTGCTAGTGGCCTGGGACTAGCGAATTACAATGAGCAGTTCTTC.